This is a list of T cell receptor beta chains from one sample in a study of T-cell reconstitution after alpha-beta-depleted transplantation in children. Each CDR3 protein is one row after TCRdb ran MiXCR on the PCR reads. The sample gives more than 120,000 distinct CDR3 sequences, about 9% of which show up once; roughly 20% is in the top ten. The sequencing used PBMCs, mostly from graft donor cells, collected 180 days after TCRalphabeta/CD19-depleted stem cell transplant. These TCRs come from a female patient aged 2-15 years who had a stem cell transplant for congenital amegakaryocytic thrombocytopenia, so the T cells may come from the graft donor. Each CDR3 is given with its conserved first and last residue.

v_gene: TRBV5-1; CDR3aa: CASSPGLEGTEAFF
v_gene: TRBV28; CDR3aa: CASSRTDRNTGELFF
v_gene: TRBV5-1; CDR3aa: CASSLGHISGNTIYF
v_gene: TRBV10-3; CDR3aa: CATMTSGGFLQETQYF
v_gene: TRBV12-3/TRBV12-4; CDR3aa: CASSYLDPTGELFF
v_gene: TRBV5-1; CDR3aa: CASSSRGTITVNYNEQFF
v_gene: TRBV9; CDR3aa: CASSVDLSGEQFF
v_gene: TRBV12-3/TRBV12-4; CDR3aa: CASSFGTRGQFF
v_gene: TRBV30; CDR3aa: CAWSEFWDREAQHF
v_gene: TRBV20-1; CDR3aa: CSARGTSGKTPLYNEQFF
v_gene: TRBV7-8; CDR3aa: CASSLDGFNEQFF
v_gene: TRBV12-3/TRBV12-4; CDR3aa: CASTDRGGSEQYF
v_gene: TRBV5-1; CDR3aa: CASSLGGSGANVLTF
v_gene: TRBV10-3; CDR3aa: CAISGGDREQETQYF
v_gene: TRBV7-8; CDR3aa: CASSLGDRTDEQYF
v_gene: TRBV10-3; CDR3aa: CAISDSADTGELFF
v_gene: TRBV10-3; CDR3aa: CAISNHETPYEQYF
v_gene: TRBV12-3/TRBV12-4; CDR3aa: CASSFGNQPQHF
v_gene: TRBV20-1; CDR3aa: CSAAGGHLNQPQHF
v_gene: TRBV11-2; CDR3aa: CASSVDLVEGEQFF
v_gene: TRBV5-1; CDR3aa: CASSTSGANYEQYF
v_gene: TRBV5-1; CDR3aa: CASSRPGLADTDTQYF
v_gene: TRBV3-1; CDR3aa: CASCPKGGRWEDNEQFF
v_gene: TRBV11-2; CDR3aa: CASRSGGWRRVKNIQYF
v_gene: TRBV20-1; CDR3aa: CSASGSNQPQHF
v_gene: TRBV10-3; CDR3aa: CAITPGANTGELFF
v_gene: TRBV20-1; CDR3aa: CSARAFQNRESSYEQYF
v_gene: TRBV20-1; CDR3aa: CSARVTGGLYGYTF
v_gene: TRBV5-1; CDR3aa: CASSLTGTSNEQYF
v_gene: TRBV3-1; CDR3aa: CASSPTLAGEQFF
v_gene: TRBV20-1; CDR3aa: CSAPRGEAYEQYF
v_gene: TRBV11-2; CDR3aa: CASSPGGYAYEQYF
v_gene: TRBV25-1; CDR3aa: CASSRGGSSYNEQFF
v_gene: TRBV29-1; CDR3aa: CSVLGRAGTSATNEQFF
v_gene: TRBV7-9; CDR3aa: CASSLDPQPQHF
v_gene: TRBV12-3/TRBV12-4; CDR3aa: CASSLGRRGSKGNQPQHF
v_gene: TRBV20-1; CDR3aa: CSARTGYQETQYF
v_gene: TRBV12-3/TRBV12-4; CDR3aa: CASSLSGVRPLHF
v_gene: TRBV10-2; CDR3aa: CASSEPGTGVDQPQHF
v_gene: TRBV27; CDR3aa: CASSLYGTSAPNEQYF
v_gene: TRBV20-1; CDR3aa: CSASPGLAGRETQYF
v_gene: TRBV20-1; CDR3aa: CSARTENSPLHF
v_gene: TRBV7-6; CDR3aa: CASSPRGLAGVGVQYF
v_gene: TRBV7-2; CDR3aa: CASSLFEEVIQYF
v_gene: TRBV5-6; CDR3aa: CASSLVGLDQETQYF
v_gene: TRBV12-3/TRBV12-4; CDR3aa: CASSLAFRTDTQYF
v_gene: TRBV7-3; CDR3aa: CASSPWASSTDTQYF
v_gene: TRBV29-1; CDR3aa: CSDSGTDENYGYTF
v_gene: TRBV14; CDR3aa: CASSPGGARADGYTF
v_gene: TRBV7-9; CDR3aa: CASSLSTGTYEQYF